This T cell receptor beta chain was obtained from a study of T cells in Graves' hyperthyroidism and ophthalmopathy. RNA transcripts provided the source from which TCR beta CDR3 regions were amplified. The TCR CDR3 first-round RT-PCR relied on the HTBI primer set. One entry per CDR3 protein, called by TCRdb with MiXCR from the multiplex PCR reads. The sample yields more than 650,000 distinct CDR3 sequences, 14% seen once. The germline V gene encodes CDR1 LGHDT and CDR2 YNNKEL (reference sequence). The V and J ends lost 8 bases and 1 base respectively, with 9 bases between them. The length of the CDR3 is 13 residues.

Sequencing used blood. The V gene is TRBV3-1, the J gene TRBJ1-3; unclear D gene. The TCR sequence derives from a young woman with Graves' hyperthyroidism. The CDR3 bases are TGTGCCAGCTTGGACTATTCTGGAAACACCATATATTTT. Amino acids: CASLDYSGNTIYF.